Listed below are T cell receptor beta chains from one sample, sequenced in a study of cytomegalovirus exposure and HLA in healthy donors. Libraries were prepared by immunoSEQ multiplex PCR; TCRdb keeps only in-frame clonotypes and omits some of them. The repertoire holds around 60,000 clones, about three quarters seen once, with around 27% in the top ten. Sequenced material: PBMCs. The receptor source for this set is a man aged 50 to 60 in good health and CMV-seropositive. Both conserved end residues are part of each CDR3. A D gene is named only where the DNA matches it firmly. Clone size appears in some rows only: once, few, many, or a class for an expanded clone.

>TRBV7-8|NA|NA|TRBJ1-1
CASSLALYTEAFF
TGTGCCAGCAGCTTAGCTTTATACACTGAAGCTTTCTTT
>TRBV19|NA|NA|TRBJ1-2
CASSHRTEPNYGYTF
TGTGCCAGTAGTCACCGGACAGAGCCTAACTATGGCTACACCTTC
>TRBV5-1|TRBD1|NA|TRBJ2-6
CASSQGQGISGANVLTF
TGCGCCAGCAGTCAGGGACAGGGGATCTCTGGGGCCAACGTCCTGACTTTC
>TRBV5-1|NA|NA|TRBJ2-7
CASSLEGVLYEQYF
TGCGCCAGCAGCTTGGAAGGAGTTCTCTACGAGCAGTACTTC
>TRBV6-5|NA|few|TRBJ1-2
CASRYSSYGYTF
TGTGCCAGCAGGTACTCGAGCTATGGCTACACCTTC
>TRBV10-3|NA|few|TRBJ1-5
CAISAEGLGNQPQHF
TGTGCCATCAGTGCGGAGGGTTTGGGCAATCAGCCCCAGCATTTT
>TRBV7-6|TRBD1|NA|TRBJ1-2
CASSADRDRPWGGGYTF
TGTGCCAGCAGCGCGGACCGGGACAGGCCCTGGGGAGGGGGCTACACCTTC
>TRBV7-9|TRBD2|once|TRBJ2-7
CASSLSRAREVQYF
TGTGCCAGCAGCTTAAGTAGGGCCCGGGAGGTGCAGTACTTC
>TRBV5-1|TRBD2|few|TRBJ2-7
CASSLTSGSSYEQYF
TGCGCCAGCAGCTTGACTAGCGGGAGCTCCTACGAGCAGTACTTC
>TRBV7-6|NA|NA|TRBJ2-3
CASSPRTQDTQYF
TGTGCCAGCAGCCCCCGGACACAAGATACGCAGTATTTT
>TRBV5-1|TRBD2|once|TRBJ2-1
CASSPQTSGGNEQFF
TGCGCCAGCAGCCCGCAGACTTCGGGGGGTAATGAGCAGTTCTTC
>TRBV10-2|NA|few|TRBJ2-4
CASSEAWGPHIQYF
TGTGCCAGCAGTGAAGCGTGGGGCCCCCACATTCAGTACTTC
>TRBV10-3|NA|few|TRBJ1-4
CAISDNAGTNEKLFF
TGTGCCATCAGTGATAACGCAGGAACTAATGAAAAACTGTTTTTT
>TRBV30|NA|NA|TRBJ1-3
CAWSHRSGNTIYF
TGTGCCTGGAGTCACAGAAGTGGAAACACCATATATTTT
>TRBV19|NA|NA|TRBJ1-2
CASNTQGYGYTF
TGTGCCAGTAATACACAGGGCTATGGCTACACCTTC
>TRBV5-4|TRBD2|few|TRBJ2-7
CASSPGLAGHEQYF
TGTGCCAGCAGCCCGGGACTAGCGGGCCACGAGCAGTACTTC
>TRBV7-9|TRBD1|NA|TRBJ1-2
CASSRGDSGYGYTF
TGTGCCAGCAGCCGCGGGGACAGCGGCTATGGCTACACCTTC
>TRBV4-2|TRBD1|NA|TRBJ2-5
CASSPSPGGIQETQYF
TGTGCCAGCAGCCCGAGTCCAGGGGGCATCCAAGAGACCCAGTACTTC
>TRBV5-4|TRBD1|NA|TRBJ1-5
CASSTDRGLGQPQHF
TGTGCCAGCAGCACGGACAGGGGGCTAGGTCAGCCCCAGCATTTT
>TRBV19|NA|NA|TRBJ1-5
CASKGYSNQPQHF
TGTGCCAGTAAGGGGTATAGCAATCAGCCCCAGCATTTT
>TRBV7-2|NA|NA|TRBJ2-1
CASSLRRESDEQFF
TGTGCCAGCAGCTTGCGGCGGGAAAGCGATGAGCAGTTCTTC
>TRBV7-2|NA|NA|TRBJ2-7
CASSPKGGTTYEQYF
TGTGCCAGCAGCCCAAAAGGAGGAACTACCTACGAGCAGTACTTC
>TRBV6-5|TRBD1|NA|TRBJ1-3
CASRPDRVGNTIYF
TGTGCCAGCAGGCCCGACAGGGTAGGAAACACCATATATTTT